Shown below are 10 T cell receptor beta chains from a single sample sequenced in a study of blood T cells in healthy people across ages. Combining a sample-barcoded 5' primer with a J-beta primer mix, a second PCR ran for roughly 7 to 12 cycles. TCRdb re-called the 5' RACE reads through MiXCR, storing one row per CDR3 protein. Of under 2 million distinct CDR3 sequences listed, almost 35% are singletons. Specimen: blood. The receptors here all came from a woman aged 30 to 39 in good health.

In its sample, this clonotype was seen a few times. V usage is TRBV27 and J usage is TRBJ2-1; D might be TRBD1 (6 bases). The V gene's germline CDR1 is MNHEY and CDR2 SMNVEV (reference sequence). CDR3 length: 12 residues. V shed 4 bases and J shed 7 bases, with 8 bases lying between them. CDR3 residues: CASSYDRNEQFF. In DNA form, the CDR3 reads TGTGCCAGCAGTTACGACAGGAATGAGCAGTTCTTC.

This clonotype was detected once. The germline gene is not matched at one end of the junction; a read error may be the cause. V and J are TRBV3-1 and TRBJ2-5, with D unresolved. CDR3 length: 11 amino acids. Germline lookup yields CDR1 LGHDT and CDR2 YNNKEL (reference sequence). CDR3 loop: CASGQDLPQYF. CDR3 coding DNA: TGTGCCAGCGGCCAAGACCTCCCCCAGTACTTC.

The chain combines TRBV4-2 with TRBJ1-5; D unresolved. The CDR3 consists of 13 residues. Germline V gives CDR1 LGHNA, CDR2 YNFKEQ. V lost 0 bases, J lost 7 bases, and 7 bases lay in between. The CDR3 spells CASSQELEQPQHF. The CDR3 DNA follows: TGTGCCAGCAGCCAAGAGCTAGAACAGCCCCAGCATTTT.

The chain links TRBV13 to TRBJ1-5; TRBD1 might be the D (5 bases). The CDR3 has 16 amino acids. The V gene's germline CDR1 is PRHDT and CDR2 FYEKMQ (reference sequence). Trimming pared 5 bases from V and 6 bases from J, leaving 20 bases between. CDR3 residues: CASSLRAQGYLQPQHF. DNA for the CDR3: TGTGCCAGCAGCCTGAGGGCCCAGGGTTACCTTCAGCCCCAGCATTTT.

This rearrangement joins TRBV15 to TRBJ2-7; D possibly corresponds to TRBD1 (5 bases). Trimming pared 3 bases from V and 3 bases from J, leaving 15 bases between. There are 15 residues in the CDR3. Germline CDR1 reads LNHNV; CDR2 reads YYDKDF (reference sequence). The CDR3 protein is CATSSALAGNYEQYF. In DNA, the CDR3 is TGTGCCACCAGCAGCGCACTGGCAGGGAACTACGAGCAGTACTTC.

The chain carries TRBV13 and TRBJ1-1; weak D call: TRBD1 (6 bases). CDR1 PRHDT and CDR2 FYEKMQ come from the germline V gene (reference sequence). The V gene lost 5 bases and the J gene lost 11 bases, with 18 bases spanning the gap. This CDR3 has 13 amino acids. For the CDR3, the DNA is TGTGCCAGCAGCGCGACAAAGGGGGAGAGGGCTTTCTTT. Translated, it gives CASSATKGERAFF.

About this clonotype: The missing conserved phenylalanine or tryptophan at the end of this CDR3 makes a read error likely. This chain joins TRBV12-3 or TRBV12-4 and TRBJ1-2, with 7 nucleotides matching TRBD1. The CDR3 length is 12 residues. Trimming took 2 bases from V and 8 from J; bases not matched to a gene: 2. The CDR3 region is CASSLKGAGYTL. The CDR3 DNA is TGTGCCAGCAGTTTAAAGGGGGCCGGCTACACCCTC.

This chain connects TRBV7-9 to TRBJ2-3; 12 bases match TRBD2. V trimming: 5 bases; J trimming: 6 bases; junction bases outside the gene matches: 6. The germline V gene encodes CDR1 SEHNR and CDR2 FQNEAQ (reference sequence). The CDR3 loop spans 15 amino acids. CDR3 nucleotides: TGTGCCAGCAGCCTTACTAGCGGGGGGTCGGATACGCAGTATTTT. This encodes CASSLTSGGSDTQYF. Drawing the rest from reference TRBV7-9 and TRBJ2-3, the complete variable domain is DTGVSQNPRHKITKRGQNVTFRCDPISEHNRLYWYRQTLGQGPEFLTYFQNEAQLEKSRLLSDRFSAERPKGSFSTLEIQRTEQGDSAMYLCASSLTSGGSDTQYFGPGTRLTVL.

This clonotype was detected a few times. The rearrangement uses TRBV27 and TRBJ2-1, with 10 positions matching TRBD2. CDR1 and CDR2 (germline): MNHEY, SMNVEV (reference sequence). The CDR3 length is 16 residues. V was clipped by 4 bases and J by 2 bases; unmatched bases: 5. CDR3 in DNA: TGTGCCAGCAGTTACTCAGCGGGAGGGACCTACAATGAGCAGTTCTTC. Translated: CASSYSAGGTYNEQFF.

This clonotype has a handful of counts. The gene calls are TRBV7-7 and TRBJ2-5; 8 nucleotides align to TRBD2. With 1 base clipped from V and 2 bases from J, the junction kept 9 bases outside the gene matches. CDR3 length equals 17 residues. The V gene's germline CDR1 is SSHAT and CDR2 FNYEAQ (reference sequence). CDR3 loop: CASSLVGGSGAQETQYF. CDR3 nucleotide sequence: TGTGCCAGCAGCTTAGTAGGGGGTAGCGGGGCACAAGAGACCCAGTACTTC.